The clone carrying this T cell receptor (beta chain) has a single count. The antigen remains unidentified. This sample is part of a study of cytomegalovirus exposure and HLA in healthy donors. Broader study findings: Upon later analysis, TCR association rates were observed to vary by HLA locus, being highest for DRB1 and lowest for HLA-C.

With 60 Vbeta and 13 Jbeta primers, the PCR was carried out. The protocol was immunoSEQ multiplex PCR, while the TCRdb copy is restricted to in-frame clones and leaves out a portion. Of approximately 170,000 clones listed, roughly 79% are singletons. The CDR3 extends over 11 amino acids. The V gene lost 3 bases and the J gene lost 8 bases, with 4 bases spanning the gap. CDR1 and CDR2 (germline): SNHLY, FYNNEI. The V call is TRBV2, the J call TRBJ1-4; the D is unclear. This clonotype originated in a male donor in good health and CMV-seropositive. The material sequenced was PBMCs. The CDR3 is CASSEEEKLFF. CDR3 bases: TGTGCCAGCAGTGAGGAGGAAAAACTGTTTTTT.